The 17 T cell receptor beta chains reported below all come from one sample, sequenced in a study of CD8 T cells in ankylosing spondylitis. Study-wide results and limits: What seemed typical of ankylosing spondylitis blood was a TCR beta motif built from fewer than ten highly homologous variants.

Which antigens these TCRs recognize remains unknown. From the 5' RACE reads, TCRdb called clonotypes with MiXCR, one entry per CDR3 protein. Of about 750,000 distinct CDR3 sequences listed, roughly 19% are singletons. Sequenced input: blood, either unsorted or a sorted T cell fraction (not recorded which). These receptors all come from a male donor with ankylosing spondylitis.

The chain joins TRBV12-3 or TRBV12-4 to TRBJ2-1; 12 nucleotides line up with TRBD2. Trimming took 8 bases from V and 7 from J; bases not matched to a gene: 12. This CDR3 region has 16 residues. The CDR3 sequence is CASRSRTSGNSNEQFF. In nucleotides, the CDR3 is TGTGCCAGCCGATCCCGGACTAGCGGGAATTCGAATGAGCAGTTCTTC.

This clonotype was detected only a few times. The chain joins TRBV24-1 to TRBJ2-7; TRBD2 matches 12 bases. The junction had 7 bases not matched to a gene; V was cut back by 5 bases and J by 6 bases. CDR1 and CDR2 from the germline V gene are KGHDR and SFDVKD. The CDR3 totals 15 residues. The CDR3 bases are TGTGCCACCAGTGCCGCGACTAGCGGGAGCGGCGAGCAGTACTTC. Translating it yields CATSAATSGSGEQYF.

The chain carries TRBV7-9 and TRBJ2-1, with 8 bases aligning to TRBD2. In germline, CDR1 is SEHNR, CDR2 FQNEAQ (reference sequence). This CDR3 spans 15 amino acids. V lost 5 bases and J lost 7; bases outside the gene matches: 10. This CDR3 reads CASSPRGGFWNEQFF. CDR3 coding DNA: TGTGCCAGCAGCCCCCGGGGGGGCTTTTGGAATGAGCAGTTCTTC.

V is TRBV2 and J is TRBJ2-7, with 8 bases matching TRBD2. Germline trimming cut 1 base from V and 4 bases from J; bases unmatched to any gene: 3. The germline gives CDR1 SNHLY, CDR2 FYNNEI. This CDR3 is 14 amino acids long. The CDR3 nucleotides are TGTGCCAGCAGTGAAGAAAGCGGGGGTTACGAGCAGTACTTC. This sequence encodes CASSEESGGYEQYF.

CDR3: CASSLFPAGGMNTEAFF. The CDR3 region has the DNA TGTGCCAGCAGCTTGTTTCCCGCGGGGGGGATGAACACTGAAGCTTTCTTT. This chain links TRBV5-5 with TRBJ1-1, with a tentative D call TRBD1 (5 bases). CDR3 size: 17 residues. CDR1 is SGHKS and CDR2 is YYEKEE in the germline V gene (reference sequence). V lost 1 base to trimming and J lost 0 bases, with 16 bases between them.

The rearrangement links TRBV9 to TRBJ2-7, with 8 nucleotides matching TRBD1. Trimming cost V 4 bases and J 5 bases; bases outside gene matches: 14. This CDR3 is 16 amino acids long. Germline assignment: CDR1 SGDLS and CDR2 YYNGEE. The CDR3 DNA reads TGTGCCAGCAGCACCCCCGTTGACAGGGGTGGGCACGAGCAGTACTTC. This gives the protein CASSTPVDRGGHEQYF. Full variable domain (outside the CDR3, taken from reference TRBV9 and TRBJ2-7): DSGVTQTPKHLITATGQRVTLRCSPRSGDLSVYWYQQSLDQGLQFLIQYYNGEERAKGNILERFSAQQFPDLHSELNLSSLELGDSALYFCASSTPVDRGGHEQYFGPGTRLTVT.

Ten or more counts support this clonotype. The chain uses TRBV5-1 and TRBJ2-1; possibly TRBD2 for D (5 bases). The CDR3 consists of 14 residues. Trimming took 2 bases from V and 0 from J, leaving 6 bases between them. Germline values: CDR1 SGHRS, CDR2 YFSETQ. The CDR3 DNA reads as TGCGCCAGCAGCTTCGGGAACTCCTACAATGAGCAGTTCTTC. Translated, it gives CASSFGNSYNEQFF.

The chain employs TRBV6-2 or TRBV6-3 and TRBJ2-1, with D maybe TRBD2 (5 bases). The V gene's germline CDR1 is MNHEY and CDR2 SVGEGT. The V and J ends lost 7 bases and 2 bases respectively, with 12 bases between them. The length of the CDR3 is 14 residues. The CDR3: CASTQEDAYNEQFF. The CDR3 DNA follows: TGTGCCAGCACCCAGGAGGACGCCTACAATGAGCAGTTCTTC.

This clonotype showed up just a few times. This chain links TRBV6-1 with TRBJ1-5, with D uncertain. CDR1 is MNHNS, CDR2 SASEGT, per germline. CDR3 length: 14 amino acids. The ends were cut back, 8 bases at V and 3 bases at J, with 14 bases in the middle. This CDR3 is CASEEVPDNQPQHF. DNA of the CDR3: TGTGCCAGCGAGGAGGTCCCGGACAATCAGCCCCAGCATTTT.

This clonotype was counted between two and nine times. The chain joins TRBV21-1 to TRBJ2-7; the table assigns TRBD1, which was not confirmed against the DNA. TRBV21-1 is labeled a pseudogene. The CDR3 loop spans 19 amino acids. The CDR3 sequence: CASSKAPPGQGPFVHEQYF. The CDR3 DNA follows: TGTGCCAGCAGCAAAGCGCCCCCGGGACAGGGCCCCTTTGTCCACGAGCAGTACTTC.

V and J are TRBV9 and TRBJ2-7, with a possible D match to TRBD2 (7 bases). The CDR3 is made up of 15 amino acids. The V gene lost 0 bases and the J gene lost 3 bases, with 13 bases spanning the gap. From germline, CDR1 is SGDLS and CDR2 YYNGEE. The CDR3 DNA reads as TGTGCCAGCAGCGTAGGTCTAGCGGACAGCTACGAGCAGTACTTC. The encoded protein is CASSVGLADSYEQYF.

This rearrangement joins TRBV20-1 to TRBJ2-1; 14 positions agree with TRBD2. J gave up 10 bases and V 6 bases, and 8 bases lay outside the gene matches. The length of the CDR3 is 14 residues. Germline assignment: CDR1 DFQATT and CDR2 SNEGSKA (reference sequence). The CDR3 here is CSALRLAGGTEQFF. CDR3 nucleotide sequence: TGCAGTGCCCTTAGACTAGCGGGAGGGACGGAGCAGTTCTTC.

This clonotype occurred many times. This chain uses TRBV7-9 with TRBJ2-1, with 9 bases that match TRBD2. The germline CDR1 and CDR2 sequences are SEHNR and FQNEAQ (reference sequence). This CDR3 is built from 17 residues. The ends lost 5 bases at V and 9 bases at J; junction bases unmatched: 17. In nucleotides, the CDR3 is TGTGCCAGCAGCCCAGATACCCCGGGACTAGCTGTAGGTGAGCAGTTCTTC. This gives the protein CASSPDTPGLAVGEQFF.

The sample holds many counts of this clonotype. This CDR3 is CASSRTGGMDGYTF. CDR3 in DNA: TGTGCCAGCAGTCGGACAGGGGGCATGGATGGCTACACCTTC. V usage is TRBV12-3 or TRBV12-4 and J usage is TRBJ1-2, with 11 nucleotides matching TRBD1. V was pared by 5 bases and J by 6 bases, with 5 bases of the junction left unmatched. CDR3 length: 14 amino acids.

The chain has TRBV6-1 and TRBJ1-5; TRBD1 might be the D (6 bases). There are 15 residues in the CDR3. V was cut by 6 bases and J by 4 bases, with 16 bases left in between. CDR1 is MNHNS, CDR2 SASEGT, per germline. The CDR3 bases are TGTGCCAGCAGGATCGACAGGAGTCGGAATCAGCCCCAGCATTTT. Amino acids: CASRIDRSRNQPQHF.

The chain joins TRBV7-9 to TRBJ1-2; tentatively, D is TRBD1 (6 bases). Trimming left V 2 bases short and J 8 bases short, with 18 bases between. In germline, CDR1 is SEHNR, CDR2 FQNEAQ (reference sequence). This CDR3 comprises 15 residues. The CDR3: CASSLYTSRQDGYTF. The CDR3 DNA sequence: TGTGCCAGCAGCTTATACACCTCTCGACAGGACGGCTACACCTTC.

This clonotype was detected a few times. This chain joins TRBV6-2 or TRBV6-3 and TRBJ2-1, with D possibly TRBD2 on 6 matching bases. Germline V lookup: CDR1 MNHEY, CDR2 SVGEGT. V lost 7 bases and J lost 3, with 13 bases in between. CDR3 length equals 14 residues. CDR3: CASTRDAYYNEQFF. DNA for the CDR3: TGTGCCAGCACGCGGGATGCATACTACAATGAGCAGTTCTTC.